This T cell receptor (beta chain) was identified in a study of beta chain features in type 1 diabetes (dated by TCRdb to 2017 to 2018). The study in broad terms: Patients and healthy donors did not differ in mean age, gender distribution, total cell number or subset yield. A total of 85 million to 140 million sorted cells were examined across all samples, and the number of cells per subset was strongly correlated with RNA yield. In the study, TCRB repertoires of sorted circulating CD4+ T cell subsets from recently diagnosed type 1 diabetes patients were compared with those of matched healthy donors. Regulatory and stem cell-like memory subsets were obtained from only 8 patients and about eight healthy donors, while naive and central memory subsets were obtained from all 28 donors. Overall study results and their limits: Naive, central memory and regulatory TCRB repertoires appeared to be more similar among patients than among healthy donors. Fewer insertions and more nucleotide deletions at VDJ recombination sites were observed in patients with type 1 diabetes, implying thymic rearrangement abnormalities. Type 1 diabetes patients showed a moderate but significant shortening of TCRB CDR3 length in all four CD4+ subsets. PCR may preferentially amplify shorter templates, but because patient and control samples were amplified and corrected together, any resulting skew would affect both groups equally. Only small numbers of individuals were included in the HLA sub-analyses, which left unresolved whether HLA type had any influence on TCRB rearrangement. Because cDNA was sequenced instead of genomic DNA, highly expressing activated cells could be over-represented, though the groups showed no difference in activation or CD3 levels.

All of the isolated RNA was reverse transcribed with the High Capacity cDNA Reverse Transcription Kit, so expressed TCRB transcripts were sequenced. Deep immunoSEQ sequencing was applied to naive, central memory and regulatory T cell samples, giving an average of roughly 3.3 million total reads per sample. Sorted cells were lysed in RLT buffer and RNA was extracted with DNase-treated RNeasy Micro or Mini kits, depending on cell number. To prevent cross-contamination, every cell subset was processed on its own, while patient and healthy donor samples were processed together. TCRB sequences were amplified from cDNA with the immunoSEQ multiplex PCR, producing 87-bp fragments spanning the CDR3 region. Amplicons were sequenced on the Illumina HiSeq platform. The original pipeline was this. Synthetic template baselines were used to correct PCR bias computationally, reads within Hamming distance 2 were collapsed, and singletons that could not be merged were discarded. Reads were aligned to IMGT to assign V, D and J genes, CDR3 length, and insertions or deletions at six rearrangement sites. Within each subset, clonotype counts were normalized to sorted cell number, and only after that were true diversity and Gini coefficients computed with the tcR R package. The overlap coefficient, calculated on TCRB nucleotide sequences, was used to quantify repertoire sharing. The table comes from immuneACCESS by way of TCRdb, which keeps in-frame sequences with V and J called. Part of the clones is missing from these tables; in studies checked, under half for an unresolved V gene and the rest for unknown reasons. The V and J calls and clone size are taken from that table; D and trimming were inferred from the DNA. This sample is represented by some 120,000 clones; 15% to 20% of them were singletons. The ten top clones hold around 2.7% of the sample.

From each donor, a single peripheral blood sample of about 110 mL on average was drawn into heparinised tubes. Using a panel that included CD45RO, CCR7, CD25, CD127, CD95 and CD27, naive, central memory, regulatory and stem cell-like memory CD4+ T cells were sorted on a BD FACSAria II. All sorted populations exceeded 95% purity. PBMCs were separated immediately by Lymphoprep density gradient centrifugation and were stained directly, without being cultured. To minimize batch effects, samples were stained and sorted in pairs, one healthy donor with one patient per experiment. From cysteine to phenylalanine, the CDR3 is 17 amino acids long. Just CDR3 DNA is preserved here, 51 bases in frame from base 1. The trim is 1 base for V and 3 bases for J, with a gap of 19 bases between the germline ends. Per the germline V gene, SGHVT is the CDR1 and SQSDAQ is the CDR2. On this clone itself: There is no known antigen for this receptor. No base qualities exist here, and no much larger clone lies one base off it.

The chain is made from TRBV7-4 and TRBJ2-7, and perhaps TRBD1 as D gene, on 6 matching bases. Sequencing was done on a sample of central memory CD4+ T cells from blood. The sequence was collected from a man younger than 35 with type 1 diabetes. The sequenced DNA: TGTGCCAGCAGCTTAGGGACAGCCCGCCTTGCTTGCTACGAGCAGTACTTC. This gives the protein CASSLGTARLACYEQYF.